These T cell receptor beta chains were read from a single sample in a study of T cell responses to AZD1222 COVID-19 vaccine. The table came from immunoSEQ multiplex PCR; TCRdb's copy has only in-frame clones and leaves some out. The sample records some 190,000 clones, 88% being singletons. The sample in question was peripheral blood, obtained on day 0 of AZD1222 vaccination. The source of these receptors is an adult in good health. Each CDR3 is given with its conserved first and last residue. D genes are given only for firm matches. The size field is filled for only some rows; it gives once, few, many or a size class.

>TRBJ1-1|TRBV10-1|TRBD1|.
TGCGCCAGCATGAGGACCAGGGGGGAAGGTGAAGCTTTCTTT
CASMRTRGEGEAFF
>TRBJ2-1|TRBV5-1|.|.
TGCGCCAGCAGCGTGGGGTTGGGGGGCAATGAGCAGTTCTTC
CASSVGLGGNEQFF
>TRBJ1-2|TRBV5-4|.|.
TGTGCCAGCAGGACGGACAGTAACTATGGCTACACCTTC
CASRTDSNYGYTF
>TRBJ1-1|TRBV30|.|.
TGTGCCTGGAGTGTAAGACAGACGAACACTGAAGCTTTCTTT
CAWSVRQTNTEAFF
>TRBJ1-2|TRBV5-1|TRBD1|.
TGCGCCAGCAGCCTCCAGGGGGAGGGCTATGGCTACACCTTC
CASSLQGEGYGYTF
>TRBJ1-2|TRBV12-3/TRBV12-4|.|few
TGTGCCAGCAGTCCAGACTCCGACTATGGCTACACCTTC
CASSPDSDYGYTF
>TRBJ1-3|TRBV5-1|.|.
TGCGCCAGCAGCTTGGGTCAGGGAGTGGACACCATATATTTT
CASSLGQGVDTIYF
>TRBJ1-5|TRBV2|TRBD1|.
TGTGCCAGCAGTGGGGACAGGGGAACTCAGCCCCAGCATTTT
CASSGDRGTQPQHF
>TRBJ2-7|TRBV19|.|.
TGTGCCAGTAGTATTTCGTCCGCACTCCCCTCCTACGAGCAGTACTTC
CASSISSALPSYEQYF
>TRBJ2-7|TRBV5-1|TRBD2|.
TGCGCCAGCAGCTTGGGTGGGACTAGCGGCCGCTACGAGCAGTACTTC
CASSLGGTSGRYEQYF
>TRBJ1-1|TRBV29-1|.|.
TGCAGCGTCGCTTGGGACCTCGAAGCTTTCTTT
CSVAWDLEAFF
>TRBJ2-7|TRBV6-1|.|.
TGTGCCAGCAGTGAGAGCACCTCCTACGAGCAGTACTTC
CASSESTSYEQYF
>TRBJ1-5|TRBV6-5|.|.
TGTGCCACCGGCGGGGGTGGCGATCAGCCCCAGCATTTT
CATGGGGDQPQHF
>TRBJ2-7|TRBV9|TRBD1|.
TGTGCCAGCAGCGTAGTATGTCGGGACAGCCGGTCGGCGGAGCAGTACTTC
CASSVVCRDSRSAEQYF
>TRBJ2-3|TRBV5-1|.|.
TGCGCCAGCAGTCCGGGTGAGGGAGGTAGGATTAGCACAGATACGCAGTATTTT
CASSPGEGGRISTDTQYF
>TRBJ2-2|TRBV6-5|.|.
TGTGCCAGCAGTTACTCGAAAGTTATCGGGGAGCTGTTTTTT
CASSYSKVIGELFF